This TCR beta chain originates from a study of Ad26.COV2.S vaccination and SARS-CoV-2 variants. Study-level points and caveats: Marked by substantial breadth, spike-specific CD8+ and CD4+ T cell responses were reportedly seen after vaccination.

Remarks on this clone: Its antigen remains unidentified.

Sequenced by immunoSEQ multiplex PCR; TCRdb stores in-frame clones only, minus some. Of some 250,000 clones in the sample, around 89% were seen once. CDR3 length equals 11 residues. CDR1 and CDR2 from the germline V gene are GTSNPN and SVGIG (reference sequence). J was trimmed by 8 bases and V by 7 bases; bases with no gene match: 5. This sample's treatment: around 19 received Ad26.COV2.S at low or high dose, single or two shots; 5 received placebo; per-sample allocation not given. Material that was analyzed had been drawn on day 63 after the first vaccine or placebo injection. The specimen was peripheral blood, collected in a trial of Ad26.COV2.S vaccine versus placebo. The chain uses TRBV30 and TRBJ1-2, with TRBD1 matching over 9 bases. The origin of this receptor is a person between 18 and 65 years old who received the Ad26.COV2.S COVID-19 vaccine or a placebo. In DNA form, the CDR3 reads TGTGCCTCCCGACAGGGGGGCGGCTACACCTTC. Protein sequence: CASRQGGGYTF. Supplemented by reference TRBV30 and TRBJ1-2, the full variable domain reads SQTIHQWPATLVQPVGSPLSLECTVEGTSNPNLYWYRQAAGRGLQLLFYSVGIGQISSEVPQNLSASRPQDRQFILSSKKLLLSDSGFYLCASRQGGGYTFGSGTRLTVV.